This passage covers 3 T cell receptor beta chains from one sample sequenced in a study of monozygotic twins with inflammatory bowel disease. From its re-call of the 5' RACE reads, TCRdb lists each CDR3 protein once, without DNA. The listing records approximately 200,000 distinct CDR3 sequences. The sample consisted of blood. These receptors came from a human donor with ulcerative colitis or Crohn's disease, or a healthy co-twin of an affected twin (not recorded which).

The chain is built from TRBV12-3 or TRBV12-4 and TRBJ2-5; the TCRdb call, TRBD1, lacks DNA for checking. This CDR3 has 14 residues. Here the CDR3 reads CASSLDPWEGKQYF.

J is TRBJ2-3 and V is TRBV5-8; TCRdb names TRBD1, which stays unverified in the absence of DNA. This CDR3 is 16 amino acids long. CDR1 SGHTS and CDR2 YDEGEE come from the germline V gene. CDR3: CASTLGAMANTDTQYF. Looking up the rest from reference TRBV5-8 and TRBJ2-3 gives the full variable domain: EAGVTQSPTHLIKTRGQQATLRCSPISGHTSVYWYQQALGLGLQFLLWYDEGEERNRGNFPPRFSGRQFPNYSSELNVNALELEDSALYLCASTLGAMANTDTQYFGPGTRLTVL.

This rearrangement joins TRBV6-1 to TRBJ2-5; TCRdb proposes TRBD1, but this gene call is untestable without DNA. Germline lookup yields CDR1 MNHNS and CDR2 SASEGT. The CDR3 is made up of 14 amino acids. This CDR3 reads CASSGDRGGETQYF.